Listed here are 27 T cell receptor beta chains from one sample, sequenced in a study of T cells after yellow fever vaccination. Each CDR3 protein gets one entry after TCRdb re-called the 5' RACE reads with MiXCR. The table has more than 450,000 distinct CDR3 sequences, less than 25% seen once. The material was PBMCs, obtained about 20 days after the first yellow fever vaccination. The receptors were sampled from a man younger than 30 who received the YFV17D yellow fever vaccine.

This clonotype was seen a handful of times. J is TRBJ2-5 and V is TRBV6-2 or TRBV6-3; D possibly uses TRBD1 or TRBD2 (6 bases each). The CDR3 loop spans 14 amino acids. Looked up from germline, CDR1 is MNHEY and CDR2 is SVGEGT. Trimming left V 0 bases short and J 5 bases short, with 10 bases between. The CDR3 DNA is TGTGCCAGCAGTTACTCTTTGGGGGGCGAGACCCAGTACTTC. Translated: CASSYSLGGETQYF.

This chain links TRBV11-2 with TRBJ2-1; TRBD2 matches at 10 bases. The CDR3 runs to 17 residues. From germline, CDR1 is SGHAT and CDR2 FQNNGV. The trim removed 1 base at V and 9 bases at J, leaving 12 bases unmatched. The CDR3 here is CASSLVAGGGIIVEQFF. Written as DNA, the CDR3 is TGTGCCAGCAGCTTAGTAGCGGGGGGTGGGATAATCGTTGAGCAGTTCTTC.

This clonotype was seen a few times. The chain joins TRBV19 to TRBJ2-5; tentative D call: TRBD2 (6 bases). The CDR3 is 15 residues long. Germline V gene lookup returns CDR1 LNHDA and CDR2 SQIVND (reference sequence). The ends were cut back, 0 bases at V and 0 bases at J, with 8 bases in the middle. CDR3 sequence: CASSIDGGYQETQYF. The CDR3 DNA sequence: TGTGCCAGTAGTATAGATGGAGGGTACCAAGAGACCCAGTACTTC.

V gene TRBV5-1 combines with J gene TRBJ1-1; TRBD1 aligns across 7 bases. The germline V gene encodes CDR1 SGHRS and CDR2 YFSETQ. This CDR3 comprises 16 residues. The V gene end was trimmed by 4 bases and the J gene end by 4 bases; junction bases not matched to a gene: 13. As DNA, the CDR3 is TGCGCCAGCAGCGAAATGGGACAGCTCGCGGGCACTGAAGCTTTCTTT. Translation gives CASSEMGQLAGTEAFF.

This clonotype was recorded a few times. The chain uses TRBV21-1 and TRBJ2-7; the table gives TRBD1 as D, unverified against the DNA. TRBV21-1 is assigned pseudogene status. The CDR3 contains 12 residues. In DNA, the CDR3 is TGTGCCAGCAGCGGTGAAGACAGAGAGCAGTACTTC. Protein: CASSGEDREQYF.

This clonotype has a handful of counts. The chain couples TRBV9 to TRBJ2-1; D remains unclear. This CDR3 has 15 amino acids. Trimming pared 0 bases from V and 2 bases from J, leaving 9 bases between. Per germline, CDR1 SGDLS and CDR2 YYNGEE. CDR3 in amino acids: CASSVAGTAYNEQFF. CDR3 nucleotide sequence: TGTGCCAGCAGCGTAGCCGGTACAGCCTACAATGAGCAGTTCTTC.

This clonotype has just a few counts. The chain combines TRBV20-1 with TRBJ2-5, with 10 bases fitting TRBD1. This CDR3 region has 13 residues. In germline, CDR1 is DFQATT, CDR2 SNEGSKA (reference sequence). Trimming at V came to 6 bases and at J to 5 bases, leaving 6 bases not matched to a gene. CDR3 loop: CSAPGTGVETQYF. CDR3 nucleotide sequence: TGCAGTGCCCCCGGGACAGGGGTGGAGACCCAGTACTTC.

This clonotype was seen only a few times. This chain links TRBV2 with TRBJ2-2, with D possibly matching TRBD1 (6 bases). The CDR3 has 15 amino acids. Germline V gives CDR1 SNHLY, CDR2 FYNNEI. Trimming shortened V by 6 bases and J by 5 bases, and 16 bases separated the two germline ends. For the CDR3, the DNA is TGTGCCAGCAGATCGCAGGGGTACGCGACCGGGGAGCTGTTTTTT. Protein sequence: CASRSQGYATGELFF.

This clonotype was seen more than once but under ten times. This chain links TRBV6-2 or TRBV6-3 with TRBJ1-2; D is uncertain. Trimming shortened V by 7 bases and J by 9 bases, and 36 bases separated the two germline ends. Per germline, CDR1 MNHEY and CDR2 SVGEGT. CDR3 length: 19 residues. CDR3 residues: CASTPREGITTMRGFRYTF. The CDR3 DNA reads TGTGCCAGCACCCCACGGGAGGGAATAACTACTATGAGAGGCTTCCGCTACACCTTC.

There are many counts of this clonotype. This rearrangement joins TRBV7-9 to TRBJ1-1; D is possibly TRBD1 (5 bases). The CDR3 runs to 15 residues. Trimming pared 5 bases from V and 1 base from J, leaving 14 bases between. Germline CDR1 is SEHNR and CDR2 is FQNEAQ (reference sequence). The CDR3 nucleotides read TGTGCCAGCAGCCCTTTCACTAGGGGGAACACTGAAGCTTTCTTT. This codes for CASSPFTRGNTEAFF.

This clonotype was picked up a small number of times. The chain joins TRBV7-3 to TRBJ1-3; D is possibly TRBD1 (5 bases). Germline V CDR1 and CDR2: SGHTA, FQGTGA. CDR3 length equals 15 residues. V lost 6 bases to trimming and J lost 4 bases, with 16 bases between them. CDR3 residues: CASSPNPGSGNTIYF. The DNA of the CDR3 is TGTGCCAGCAGTCCAAACCCAGGGTCCGGAAACACCATATATTTT.

The J gene is TRBJ2-3, the V gene TRBV12-3 or TRBV12-4; the D gene is possibly TRBD2 (5 bases). The CDR3 runs to 13 residues. Trimming removed 5 bases from V and 8 bases from J, with 14 bases in between. This chain's CDR3 is CASSPLAIGTQYF. DNA for the CDR3: TGTGCCAGCAGTCCCCTAGCAATTGGTACGCAGTATTTT.

This clonotype occurred a few times. J is TRBJ1-2 and V is TRBV5-1; 8 positions agree with TRBD1. This CDR3 has 15 amino acids. Germline CDR1 reads SGHRS; CDR2 reads YFSETQ. V trimming: 0 bases; J trimming: 7 bases; junction bases outside the gene matches: 8. The chain's CDR3 is CASSLEPTGAGGYTF. CDR3 nucleotides: TGCGCCAGCAGCTTGGAACCGACAGGGGCCGGTGGCTACACCTTC. Filled out from reference TRBV5-1 and TRBJ1-2, the complete variable domain reads KAGVTQTPRYLIKTRGQQVTLSCSPISGHRSVSWYQQTPGQGLQFLFEYFSETQRNKGNFPGRFSGRQFSNSRSEMNVSTLELGDSALYLCASSLEPTGAGGYTFGSGTRLTVV.

V is TRBV6-6 and J is TRBJ2-7; tentatively, D is TRBD2 (6 bases). The CDR3 loop spans 13 amino acids. Germline CDR1 reads MNHNY; CDR2 reads SVGAGI (reference sequence). V dropped 6 bases and J dropped 5 bases, with 14 bases sitting between them. As DNA, the CDR3 is TGTGCCAGCAGCCCTAGCGCCGTGAACGAGCAGTACGTC. Its translation is CASSPSAVNEQYV.

The chain joins TRBV5-1 to TRBJ1-1, with a possible D match to TRBD1 (5 bases). CDR1 is SGHRS, CDR2 YFSETQ, per germline. The ends were cut back, 4 bases at V and 7 bases at J, with 11 bases in the middle. The CDR3 runs to 12 residues. The CDR3: CASSLYQGEAFF. The CDR3 DNA sequence: TGCGCCAGCAGCCTTTACCAGGGTGAAGCTTTCTTT.

In its sample, this clonotype was seen a few times. The chain has TRBV9 and TRBJ2-3; 8 bases fit TRBD1. CDR1 is SGDLS, CDR2 YYNGEE, per germline. The CDR3 runs 15 residues. Trimming at V came to 3 bases and at J to 2 bases, leaving 5 bases not matched to a gene. The CDR3 spells CASSGRGQDTDTQYF. The CDR3 nucleotides read TGTGCCAGCAGCGGGCGGGGACAGGACACAGATACGCAGTATTTT.

This clonotype was detected a few times. The rearrangement uses TRBV20-1 and TRBJ2-7, with 14 bases fitting TRBD2. Trimming removed 5 bases from V and 6 bases from J; junction bases left unmatched: 3. CDR1 and CDR2 from the germline V gene are DFQATT and SNEGSKA (reference sequence). CDR3 length: 13 residues. This chain's CDR3 is CSAGTSGGSEQYF. CDR3 bases: TGCAGTGCTGGGACTAGCGGGGGATCCGAGCAGTACTTC.

This chain joins TRBV5-6 and TRBJ2-5, with TRBD1 identical over 7 bases. The CDR3 loop spans 14 amino acids. The junction had 7 bases not matched to a gene; V was cut back by 4 bases and J by 4 bases. CDR1 and CDR2 (germline): SGHDT, YYEEEE. CDR3 residues: CASSPDRALETQYF. CDR3 bases: TGTGCCAGCAGCCCTGACAGGGCCTTAGAGACCCAGTACTTC.

This clonotype was seen a few times. This chain connects TRBV28 to TRBJ2-1; 10 bases fit TRBD1. With 10 bases clipped from V and 8 bases from J, the junction kept 14 bases outside the gene matches. CDR3 length: 15 amino acids. CDR1 is MDHEN and CDR2 is SYDVKM in the germline V gene. CDR3 amino acids: CATDAPGQGTDEQFF. In DNA form, the CDR3 reads TGTGCCACCGACGCCCCGGGACAGGGGACCGATGAGCAGTTCTTC.

In this sample, this clonotype turned up a few times. The V gene is TRBV5-1, the J gene TRBJ2-1; possible D gene TRBD1, 5 bases. Germline V lookup: CDR1 SGHRS, CDR2 YFSETQ. The V and J ends lost 0 bases and 7 bases respectively, with 17 bases between them. The CDR3 extends over 16 amino acids. The CDR3 bases are TGCGCCAGCAGCTTGGGGTGGGGCGATGTGGGGAATGAGCAGTTCTTC. Protein: CASSLGWGDVGNEQFF.

A few counts support this clonotype. The chain recombines TRBV28 with TRBJ1-1, with D unclear. The CDR3 is made up of 18 amino acids. Germline CDR1 is MDHEN and CDR2 is SYDVKM. V was clipped by 3 bases and J by 0 bases, with 20 bases between them. CDR3 loop: CASSFLPGRKYMNTEAFF. CDR3 in DNA: TGTGCCAGCAGTTTCCTCCCGGGAAGAAAATACATGAACACTGAAGCTTTCTTT.

This sequence joins TRBV7-9 and TRBJ2-6; D may be TRBD1 (5 bases). V dropped 5 bases and J dropped 4 bases, with 12 bases sitting between them. The CDR3 contains 15 residues. CDR1 and CDR2 (germline): SEHNR, FQNEAQ (reference sequence). The chain's CDR3 is CASSPTGTGANVLTF. CDR3 nucleotides: TGTGCCAGCAGCCCTACAGGTACCGGGGCCAACGTCCTGACTTTC. The variable domain in full, with the rest retrieved from reference TRBV7-9 and TRBJ2-6, is DTGVSQNPRHKITKRGQNVTFRCDPISEHNRLYWYRQTLGQGPEFLTYFQNEAQLEKSRLLSDRFSAERPKGSFSTLEIQRTEQGDSAMYLCASSPTGTGANVLTFGAGSRLTVL.

This clonotype was found a few times. The chain has TRBV20-1 and TRBJ2-3; unclear D gene. The CDR3 totals 11 residues. V gave up 1 base and J gave up 3 bases, with 2 bases separating them. Looked up from germline, CDR1 is DFQATT and CDR2 is SNEGSKA (reference sequence). CDR3 sequence (DNA): TGCAGTGCTAGAGTAACAGATACGCAGTATTTT. Translated, it gives CSARVTDTQYF.

The chain employs TRBV12-3 or TRBV12-4 and TRBJ2-3; the match to TRBD1 covers 10 bases. Trimming at V came to 8 bases and at J to 4 bases, leaving 6 bases not matched to a gene. The CDR3 sequence is 14 residues long. The CDR3 loop is CASWTGGNPDTQYF. The CDR3 region has the DNA TGTGCCAGCTGGACAGGGGGGAATCCAGATACGCAGTATTTT.

The chain uses TRBV6-2 or TRBV6-3 and TRBJ2-2; maybe TRBD2 (6 bases). Germline V CDR1 and CDR2: MNHEY, SVGEGT. Trimming left V 6 bases short and J 4 bases short, with 12 bases between. The CDR3 length is 14 residues. DNA of the CDR3: TGTGCCAGCAGAGACCCCGGGGGCACCGGGGAGCTGTTTTTT. The encoded protein is CASRDPGGTGELFF.

The CDR3 DNA is TGTGCCAGCGGCTCCATCGACATATCTGGAAACACCATATATTTT. As protein: CASGSIDISGNTIYF. The V gene is TRBV7-6, the J gene TRBJ1-3; D remains ambiguous. V lost 8 bases and J 1 base, leaving 15 bases between the germline ends. The CDR3 is 15 amino acids. The germline gives CDR1 SGHVS, CDR2 FNYEAQ.

This clonotype has just a few counts. This chain connects TRBV5-4 to TRBJ2-1; no clear D. V lost 3 bases and J lost 5, with 15 bases in between. The CDR3 contains 15 residues. Germline CDR1 is SGHNT and CDR2 is YYREEE (reference sequence). In DNA form, the CDR3 reads TGTGCCAGCAGCTCACCTTCCTGGATCGACAATGAGCAGTTCTTC. Translated: CASSSPSWIDNEQFF.